This entry features one TCR beta chain sequence. It has no known antigen specificity. One base away there is no much larger clone; base qualities are not given. The data originate from a study of blood T cells in healthy people across ages (dated by TCRdb to about 2015). About the investigation overall: In model experiments, roughly one uniquely barcoded TCR beta cDNA molecule per two T cells was captured by template switching. The study measured age-related changes in TCR beta repertoire diversity using deep sequencing normalized with unique cDNA molecular identifiers. Donors were grouped into four age groups: young (average 16 years), middle-aged (approximately 41), aged (62) and long-lived (around 80). For two donors (one aged 18 to 29 and one aged 80 or older), the study analyzed two additional independent replicas of 1 million unique cDNA reads from the same blood draw.

The study at large found these results: Bulk unsorted PBMC profiling prevented conclusive comparison of naive and antigen-experienced compartments. The long-lived group showed more naive CD4+ T cells, fewer expanded clones and increased TCR diversity than the aged group, suggesting age selection. As age increased, observed TCR beta diversity per million T cells dropped in a roughly linear way, and a significant reduction was already evident by age 40. Donor CMV infection status was unknown, potentially confounding age-related changes in expanded clonotypes. Estimates of total diversity from one million sequenced T cells were regarded as lower bounds and underestimates. A strong correlation was found between observed TCR beta diversity and the percentage of naive T cells measured by flow cytometry.

Libraries were built with 5' RACE. Sequenced using an Illumina HiSeq 2500. A second roughly 6 to 12 cycle PCR used a sample-barcoded 5' primer and a J-beta primer mix. Each TCR beta cDNA molecule received a unique molecular identifier from a template-switch 5' adaptor carrying 12 random nucleotides. Each sample yielded at least 2.5 million CDR3-containing paired-end reads. First-strand cDNA synthesis was performed from all RNA using the Mint cDNA synthesis kit, with priming by a TRBC-specific oligonucleotide. Following uracil-DNA glycosylase treatment, all cDNA underwent a first 18-cycle PCR with the universal primers M1SS and BC2_uni_R. The authors processed their data as follows. For normalization, 1 million high-quality reads, each with a distinct molecular identifier, were randomly selected from each sample. Instead of being binned into consensus sequences, reads that shared molecular identifiers were thrown out. MiTCR, with a Q25 quality threshold and the strictest error-elimination algorithm, was used for CDR3 identification, clonotype clustering and error correction. A nonparametric unseen species model using Euler transformation provided a lower-bound estimate of total TCR beta diversity. TCRdb reran the public reads through fastp at Q25 and MiXCR, keeping productive beta chains. Each entry merges the rows of one CDR3 protein and shows their most common DNA and genes. The V and J calls were not made by the authors but by TCRdb's processing. The sample contains around 1,000,000 distinct CDR3 sequences, roughly 24% of them found a single time. Approximately 0.79% of the sample comes from the top ten.

Donors were approximately 42 systemically healthy Caucasian individuals from Russia aged 6 to 90 years. Each donor gave about 10 milliliters of peripheral blood, drawn into EDTA-treated Vacutainer tubes. Ficoll-Paque density-gradient centrifugation was used to isolate PBMCs, with at least 6.5 million per sample. Trizol reagent was used to extract total RNA from PBMCs, with at least 6 micrograms per sample. Naive CD45RAhigh/CD27high T cell percentages were measured by flow cytometry on a PBMC aliquot from every donor. The same data also went into a second study, on T cells of mothers and their children. Taken from the second paper: The donors were nine systemically healthy Caucasian individuals, made up of three mothers and their six children. cDNA synthesis used all of the extracted RNA, with roughly 1.5 ug of RNA in each 15 ul reaction. In the second PCR, the M1S primer introduced both the sample barcodes and 2-4 random nucleotides. More than 8.5 million TCR beta CDR3 reads were obtained from each mother, and roughly 3.1 million reads were obtained from each child. In both related and unrelated pairs, thymic selection shapes the output of TCR recombination in a similar way, with inherited differences having only a minor effect. Normalized repertoire overlap was always found to be slightly, but never significantly, higher in related mother-child pairs than in unrelated mother-child pairs. With a sensitivity of 90 to 100 clones per million clonotypes, no persistent microchimeric T cell clones were detected. Deep NGS was used in the study to compare the TCR beta repertoires of mothers and children and to look for features that separate related mother-child pairs from unrelated individuals. Mothers averaged about 37 +/- 4 years of age and children averaged around 10 +/- 4 years. Libraries were sequenced on Illumina HiSeq 2000 with 100+100 nt paired-end reads after adapter ligation with NEBNext reagents. To avoid cross-contamination, the mother libraries and the child libraries were prepared a month apart and sequenced in separate runs. Between roughly 500,000 and 2,100,000 distinct TCR beta clonotypes were identified per donor. Naive TCR beta clonotypes were estimated from low-frequency clonotypes matched to each donor's FACS-determined naive share, without sorting.

Sequences were obtained from blood. The sequence derives from a girl aged 2 to 10 in good health.

DNA sequence: TGTGCCAGCAGCCACGGAATCAAGGGGGCGACTAATGAAAAACTGTTTTTT. Protein translation: CASSHGIKGATNEKLFF. The chain employs TRBV3-1 and TRBJ1-4, with 7 junctional bases fitting TRBD1. Ends trimmed: V by 3 bases, J by 2 bases; bases unmatched to a gene: 9. The CDR1 and CDR2 encoded by the germline V gene (reference sequence) are LGHDT and YNNKEL. From the cysteine through the phenylalanine, the CDR3 covers 17 amino acids. Here the CDR3 DNA is all that survives: 51 bases in frame from base 1. With the rest looked up from the reference TRBV3-1 and TRBJ1-4 genes rather than sequenced, the full variable domain is DTAVSQTPKYLVTQMGNDKSIKCEQNLGHDTMYWYKQDSKKFLKIMFSYNNKELIINETVPNRFSPKSPDKAHLNLHINSLELGDSAVYFCASSHGIKGATNEKLFFGSGTQLSVL.